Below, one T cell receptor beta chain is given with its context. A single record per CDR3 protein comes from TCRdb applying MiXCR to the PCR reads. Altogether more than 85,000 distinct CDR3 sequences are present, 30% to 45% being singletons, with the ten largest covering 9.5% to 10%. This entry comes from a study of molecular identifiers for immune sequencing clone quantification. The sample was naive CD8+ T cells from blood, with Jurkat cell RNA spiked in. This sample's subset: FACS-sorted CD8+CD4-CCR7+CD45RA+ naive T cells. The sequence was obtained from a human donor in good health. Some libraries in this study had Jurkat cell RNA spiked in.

In nucleotides, the CDR3 is TGCAGTACACGAGGTTTACTCTACACAGATACGCAGTATTTT. Protein: CSTRGLLYTDTQYF. V gene TRBV20-1 combines with J gene TRBJ2-3; D remains unclear. The CDR3 spans 14 residues. V shed 8 bases and J shed 2 bases, with 17 bases lying between them. Germline V CDR1 and CDR2: DFQATT, SNEGSKA (reference sequence).